This T cell receptor (beta chain) comes out of a study of T cell responses to AZD1222 COVID-19 vaccine. Libraries were prepared by immunoSEQ multiplex PCR; TCRdb keeps only in-frame clonotypes and omits some of them. Among some 140,000 clones listed, about nine tenths were seen once. The study's findings and limits: White British ancestry dominated among donors, who included more females, and clonal diversity was possibly underestimated.

This CDR3 has 16 residues. The ends lost 3 bases at V and 7 bases at J; junction bases unmatched: 9. The germline CDR1 and CDR2 sequences are SGHTS and YDEGEE. Of note for this clone: Its antigen remains unknown.

The specimen was peripheral blood, collected on day 0 of MenACWY control vaccination. The V and J genes are TRBV5-8 and TRBJ1-4, with 10 nucleotides matching TRBD1. The receptor was derived from an adult in good health. The CDR3 region has the DNA TGTGCCAGCAGCTGGGACAGGGGAGGGCGCGGTGAAAAACTGTTTTTT. As protein: CASSWDRGGRGEKLFF.